This T cell receptor beta chain stems from a study of T-cell memory formation after mild COVID-19. Study results and limitations: Whether second-wave clones peaking at day 37 were SARS-CoV-2 specific went unconfirmed. The study found contracting CD4+ clones mainly in CM and EM and contracting CD8+ clones in EMRA. The appearance of some responding clones in pre-infection memory suggested that cross-reactive memory joined.

V gave up 0 bases and J gave up 2 bases, with 20 bases separating them. Germline V gives CDR1 MNHEY, CDR2 SVGAGI. The CDR3 sequence is 19 residues long. The authors produced TCR alpha and TCR beta cDNA libraries with sample barcodes and UMIs by 5'RACE using constant-segment primers. TCRdb passed the 5' RACE reads through MiXCR, listing each CDR3 protein once. The sample shows roughly 110,000 distinct CDR3 sequences, over 15% of them seen only once. This clonotype was counted only a few times. Its target is unknown. The source is an adult woman who had mild COVID-19 (a few samples of this study predate the infection). Cell type and time point are not known. Sequencing was carried out using PBMCs or a T cell subset sorted from them (not recorded which). The rearrangement uses TRBV6-5 and TRBJ1-5, with D perhaps matching TRBD1 (6 bases). The CDR3 loop reads CASSYSTGGPPAGNQPQHF. The DNA for the CDR3 is TGTGCCAGCAGTTACTCGACTGGGGGCCCACCCGCGGGCAATCAGCCCCAGCATTTT.